These T cell receptor beta chains were read from a single sample in a study of blood T cell repertoires in COVID-19. Only in-frame clones appear in the TCRdb table, and some are missing; sequencing was by immunoSEQ multiplex PCR. There are under 300,000 clones in the sample; 85% to 90% occur only once, and over 3.5% lies in the top ten. The sequencing sample was made of peripheral blood. All receptors derive from a middle-aged woman with acute or convalescent COVID-19. The CDR3 runs from the conserved cysteine through the conserved F or W. A D gene is named only where the DNA matches it firmly. Some rows have no size entry. The others give once, few or many, or a class for an expanded clone.

>NA|TRBJ1-2|TRBV3-1/TRBV3-2|once
CASSQLQDNYGYTF
TGTGCCAGCAGCCAACTTCAGGATAACTATGGCTACACCTTC
>NA|TRBJ2-3|TRBV5-4|NA
CASSLSVLGGDTQYF
TGTGCCAGCAGCTTGTCCGTCCTAGGGGGAGATACGCAGTATTTT
>NA|TRBJ2-5|TRBV12-3/TRBV12-4|NA
CASSTPPETQYF
TGTGCCAGCTCTACCCCCCCAGAGACCCAGTACTTC
>TRBD2|TRBJ2-2|TRBV7-2|NA
CASSITSGGTGELFF
TGTGCCAGCAGCATTACTAGCGGGGGGACCGGGGAGCTGTTTTTT
>NA|TRBJ2-3|TRBV10-3|NA
CAISMGGNTQYF
TGTGCCATCAGCATGGGGGGAAATACGCAGTATTTT
>NA|TRBJ1-4|TRBV19|NA
CASSLGTPGKLFF
TGTGCCAGTAGTTTGGGGACTCCGGGGAAACTGTTTTTT
>NA|TRBJ1-1|TRBV29-1|NA
CSAERGHRTEAFF
TGCAGCGCTGAAAGGGGACACAGGACTGAAGCTTTCTTT
>NA|TRBJ1-2|TRBV27|NA
CASSLRGMVGYGYTF
TGTGCCAGCAGTTTACGGGGGATGGTTGGCTATGGCTACACCTTC
>NA|TRBJ2-3|TRBV18|NA
CASSPRQGSDTQYF
TGTGCCAGCTCACCGAGGCAGGGTTCCGATACGCAGTATTTT
>TRBD1|TRBJ1-1|TRBV9|once
CASSVDQGAGTEAFF
TGTGCCAGCAGCGTAGATCAGGGGGCGGGAACTGAAGCTTTCTTT
>TRBD1|TRBJ1-3|TRBV6-1|NA
CASSDGTGGSNTIYF
TGTGCCAGCAGTGATGGGACAGGGGGTAGCAACACCATATATTTT
>NA|TRBJ1-1|TRBV9|NA
CASSPWSGGEAFF
TGTGCCAGCAGCCCCTGGTCCGGGGGTGAAGCTTTCTTT
>NA|TRBJ1-1|TRBV4-1|NA
CASSPAAVNTEAFF
TGCGCCAGCAGCCCGGCGGCAGTGAACACTGAAGCTTTCTTT
>NA|TRBJ1-1|TRBV6-5|once
CASIQSTRMAFF
TGTGCCAGCATCCAATCGACAAGGATGGCTTTCTTT
>TRBD1|TRBJ1-2|TRBV4-1|NA
CASSQEGRGNYGYTF
TGCGCCAGCAGCCAAGAAGGCAGGGGGAACTATGGCTACACCTTC